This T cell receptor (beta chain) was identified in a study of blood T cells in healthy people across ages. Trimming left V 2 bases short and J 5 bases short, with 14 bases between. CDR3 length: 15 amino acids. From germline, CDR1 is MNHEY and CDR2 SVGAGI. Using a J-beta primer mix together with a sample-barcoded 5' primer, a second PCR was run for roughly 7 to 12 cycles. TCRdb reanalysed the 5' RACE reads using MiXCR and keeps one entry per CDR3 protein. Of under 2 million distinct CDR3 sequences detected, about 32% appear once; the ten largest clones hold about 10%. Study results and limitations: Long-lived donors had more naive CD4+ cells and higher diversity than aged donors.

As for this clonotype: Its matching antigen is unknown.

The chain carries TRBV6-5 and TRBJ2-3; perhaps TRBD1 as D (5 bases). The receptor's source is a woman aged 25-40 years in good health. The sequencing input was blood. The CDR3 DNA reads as TGTGCCAGCAGTTACGGGGCGGACACCGTAGATACGCAGTATTTT. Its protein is CASSYGADTVDTQYF.